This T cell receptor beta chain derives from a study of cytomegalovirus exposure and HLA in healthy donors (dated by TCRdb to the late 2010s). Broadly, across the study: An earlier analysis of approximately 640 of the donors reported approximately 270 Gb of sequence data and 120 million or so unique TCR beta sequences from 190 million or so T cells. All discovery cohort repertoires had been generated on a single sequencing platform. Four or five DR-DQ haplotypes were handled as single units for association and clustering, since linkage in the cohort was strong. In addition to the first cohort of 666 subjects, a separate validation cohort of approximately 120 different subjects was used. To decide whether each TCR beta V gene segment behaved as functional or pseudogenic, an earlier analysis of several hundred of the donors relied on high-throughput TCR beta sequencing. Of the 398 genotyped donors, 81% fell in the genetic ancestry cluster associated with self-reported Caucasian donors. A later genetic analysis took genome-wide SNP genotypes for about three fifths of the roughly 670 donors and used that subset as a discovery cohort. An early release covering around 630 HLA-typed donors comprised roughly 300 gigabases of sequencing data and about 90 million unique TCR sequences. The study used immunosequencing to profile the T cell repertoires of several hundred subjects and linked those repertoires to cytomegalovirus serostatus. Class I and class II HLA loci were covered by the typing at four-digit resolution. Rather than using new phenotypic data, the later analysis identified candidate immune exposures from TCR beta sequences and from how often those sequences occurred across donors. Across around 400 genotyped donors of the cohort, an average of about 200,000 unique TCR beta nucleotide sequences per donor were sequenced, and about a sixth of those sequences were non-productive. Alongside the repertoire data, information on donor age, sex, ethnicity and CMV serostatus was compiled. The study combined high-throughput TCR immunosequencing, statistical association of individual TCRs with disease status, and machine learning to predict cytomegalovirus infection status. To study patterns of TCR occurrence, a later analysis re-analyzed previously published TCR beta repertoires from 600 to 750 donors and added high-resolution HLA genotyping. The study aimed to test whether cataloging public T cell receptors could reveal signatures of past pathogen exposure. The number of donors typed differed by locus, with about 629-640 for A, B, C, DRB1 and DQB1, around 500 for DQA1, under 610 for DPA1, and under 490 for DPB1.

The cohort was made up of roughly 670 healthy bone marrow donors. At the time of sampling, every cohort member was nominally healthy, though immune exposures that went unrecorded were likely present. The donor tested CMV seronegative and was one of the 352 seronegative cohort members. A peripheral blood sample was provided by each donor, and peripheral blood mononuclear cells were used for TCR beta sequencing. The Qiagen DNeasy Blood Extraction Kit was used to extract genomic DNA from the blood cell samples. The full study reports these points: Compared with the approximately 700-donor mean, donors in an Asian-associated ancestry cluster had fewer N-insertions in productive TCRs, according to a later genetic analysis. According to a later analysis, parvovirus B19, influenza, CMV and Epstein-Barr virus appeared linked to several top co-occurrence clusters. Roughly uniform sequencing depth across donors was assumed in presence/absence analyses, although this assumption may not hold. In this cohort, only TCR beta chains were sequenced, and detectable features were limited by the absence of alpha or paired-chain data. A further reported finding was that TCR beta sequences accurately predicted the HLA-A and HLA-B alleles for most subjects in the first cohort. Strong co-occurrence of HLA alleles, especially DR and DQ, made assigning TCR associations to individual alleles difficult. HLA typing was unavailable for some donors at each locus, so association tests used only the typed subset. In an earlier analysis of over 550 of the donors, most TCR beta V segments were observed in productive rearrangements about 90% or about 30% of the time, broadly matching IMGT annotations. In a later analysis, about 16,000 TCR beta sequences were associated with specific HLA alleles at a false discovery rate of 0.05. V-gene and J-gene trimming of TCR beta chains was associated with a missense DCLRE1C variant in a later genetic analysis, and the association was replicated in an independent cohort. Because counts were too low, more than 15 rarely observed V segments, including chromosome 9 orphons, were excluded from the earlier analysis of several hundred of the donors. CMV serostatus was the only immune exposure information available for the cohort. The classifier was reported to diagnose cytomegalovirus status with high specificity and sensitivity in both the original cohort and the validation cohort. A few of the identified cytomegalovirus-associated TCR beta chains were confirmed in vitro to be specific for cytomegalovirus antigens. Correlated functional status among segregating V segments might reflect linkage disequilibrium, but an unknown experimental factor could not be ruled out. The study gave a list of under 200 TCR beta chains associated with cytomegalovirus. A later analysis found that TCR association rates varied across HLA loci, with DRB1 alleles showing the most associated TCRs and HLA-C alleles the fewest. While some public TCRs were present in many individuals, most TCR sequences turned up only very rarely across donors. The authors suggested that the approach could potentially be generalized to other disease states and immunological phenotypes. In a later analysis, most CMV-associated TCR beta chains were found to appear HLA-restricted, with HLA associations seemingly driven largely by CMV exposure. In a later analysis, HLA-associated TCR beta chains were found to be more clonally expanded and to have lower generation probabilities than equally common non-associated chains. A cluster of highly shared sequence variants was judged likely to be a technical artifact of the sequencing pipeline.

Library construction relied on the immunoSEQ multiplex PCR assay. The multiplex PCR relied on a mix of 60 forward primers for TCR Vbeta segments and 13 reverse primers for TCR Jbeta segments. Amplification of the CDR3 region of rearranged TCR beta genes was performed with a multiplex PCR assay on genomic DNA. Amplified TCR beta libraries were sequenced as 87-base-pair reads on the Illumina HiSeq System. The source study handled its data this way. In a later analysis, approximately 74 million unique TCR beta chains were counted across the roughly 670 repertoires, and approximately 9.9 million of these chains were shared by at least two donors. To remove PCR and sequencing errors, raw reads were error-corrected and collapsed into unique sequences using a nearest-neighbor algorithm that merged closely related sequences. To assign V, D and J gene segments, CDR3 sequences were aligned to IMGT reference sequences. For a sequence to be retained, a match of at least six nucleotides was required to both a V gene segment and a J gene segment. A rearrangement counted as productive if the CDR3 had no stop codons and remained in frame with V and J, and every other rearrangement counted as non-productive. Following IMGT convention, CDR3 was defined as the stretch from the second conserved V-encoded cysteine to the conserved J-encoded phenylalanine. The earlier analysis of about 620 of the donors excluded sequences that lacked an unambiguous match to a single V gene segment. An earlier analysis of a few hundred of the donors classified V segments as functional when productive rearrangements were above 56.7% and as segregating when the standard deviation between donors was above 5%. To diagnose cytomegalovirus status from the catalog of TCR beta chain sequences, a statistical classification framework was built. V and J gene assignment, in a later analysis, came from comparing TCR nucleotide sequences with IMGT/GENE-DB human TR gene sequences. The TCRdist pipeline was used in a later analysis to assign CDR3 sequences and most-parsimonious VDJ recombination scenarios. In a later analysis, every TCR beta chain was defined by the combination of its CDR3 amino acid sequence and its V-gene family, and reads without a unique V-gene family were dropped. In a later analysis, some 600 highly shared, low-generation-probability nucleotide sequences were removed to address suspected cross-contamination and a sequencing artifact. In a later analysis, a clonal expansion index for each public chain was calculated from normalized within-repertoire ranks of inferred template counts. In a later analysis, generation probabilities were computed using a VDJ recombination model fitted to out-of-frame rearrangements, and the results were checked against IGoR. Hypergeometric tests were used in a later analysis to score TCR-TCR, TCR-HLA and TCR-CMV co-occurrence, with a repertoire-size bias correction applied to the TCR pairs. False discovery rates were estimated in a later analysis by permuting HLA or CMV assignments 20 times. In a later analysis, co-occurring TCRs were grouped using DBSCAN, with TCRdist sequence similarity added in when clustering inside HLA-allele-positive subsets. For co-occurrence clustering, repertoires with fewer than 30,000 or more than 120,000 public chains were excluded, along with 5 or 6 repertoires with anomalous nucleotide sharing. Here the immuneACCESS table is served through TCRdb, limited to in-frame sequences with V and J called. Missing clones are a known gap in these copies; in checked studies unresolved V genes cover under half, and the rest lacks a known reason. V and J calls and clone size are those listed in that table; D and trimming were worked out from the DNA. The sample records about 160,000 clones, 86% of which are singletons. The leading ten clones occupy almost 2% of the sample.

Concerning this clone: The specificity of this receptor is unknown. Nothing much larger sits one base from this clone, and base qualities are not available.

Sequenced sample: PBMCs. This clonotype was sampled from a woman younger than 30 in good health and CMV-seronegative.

The DNA is TGTGCCAGCAGTTACCTCTCCGGGTACTACAATGAGCAGTTCTTC. It encodes CASSYLSGYYNEQFF. The chain was built from TRBV6-5 and TRBJ2-1; no D gene call is confident. V and J lose 2 bases and 3 bases, and a span of 11 bases separates them. CDR1 and CDR2 were assigned from the germline V gene as MNHEY and SVGAGI. The CDR3, cysteine through phenylalanine, is 15 amino acids long. Only the CDR3 part of the read is kept: 45 bases, read in frame from the first base.